This note documents a single TCR beta chain sequence. This record belongs to a study of blood T cell repertoires in COVID-19. Study at large: Sites across the United States, Italy and Spain contributed samples from acute and convalescent COVID-19.

Authors' processing steps: By means of reference gene primer amplification, nucleated cell counts were estimated. The method was immunoSEQ multiplex PCR; TCRdb's version includes in-frame clones alone and lacks a portion of them. V and J calls and clone size are given by that table; D and trimming were obtained from the DNA. The sample consists of a few hundred thousand clones, 88% of them appearing once. The germline CDR1 and CDR2 sequences are LGHDT and YNNKEL (reference sequence). The CDR3 is 18 amino acids. The ends were cut back, 3 bases at V and 7 bases at J, with 27 bases in the middle. The genes are TRBV3-1 (or the pseudogene TRBV3-2) and TRBJ1-1; perhaps TRBD1 as D (6 bases). The source is a man in his fifties or sixties who had recovered from COVID-19. The sequencing sample was made of peripheral blood. The chain's CDR3 is CASSHLGSGGGPSREAFF. CDR3 in DNA: TGTGCCAGCAGCCATTTAGGGAGCGGGGGGGGCCCCTCTCGTGAAGCTTTCTTT.